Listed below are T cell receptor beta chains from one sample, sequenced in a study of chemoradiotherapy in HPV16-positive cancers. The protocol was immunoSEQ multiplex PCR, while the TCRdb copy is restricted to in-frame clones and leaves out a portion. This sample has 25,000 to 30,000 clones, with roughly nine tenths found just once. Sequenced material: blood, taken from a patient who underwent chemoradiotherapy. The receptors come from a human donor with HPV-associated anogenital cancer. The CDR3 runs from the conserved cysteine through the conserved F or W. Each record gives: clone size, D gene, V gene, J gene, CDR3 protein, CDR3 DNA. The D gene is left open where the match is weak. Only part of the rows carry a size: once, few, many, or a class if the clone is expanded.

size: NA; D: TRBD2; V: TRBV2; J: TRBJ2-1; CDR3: CASTETSGDNEQFF; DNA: TGTGCCAGCACTGAGACTAGCGGAGATAATGAGCAGTTCTTC
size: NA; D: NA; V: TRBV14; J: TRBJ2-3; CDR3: CASSPSWGTDTQYF; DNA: TGTGCCAGCAGCCCTTCATGGGGAACAGATACGCAGTATTTT
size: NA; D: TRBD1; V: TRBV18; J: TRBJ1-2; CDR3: CASSPGQGSYGYTF; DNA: TGTGCCAGCTCACCAGGACAGGGGAGCTATGGCTACACCTTC
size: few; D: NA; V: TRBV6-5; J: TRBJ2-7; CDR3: CASSPNPGVEQYF; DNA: TGTGCCAGCAGCCCGAACCCAGGAGTCGAGCAGTACTTC
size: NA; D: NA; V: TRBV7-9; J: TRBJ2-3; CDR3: CASSLGWEDLDTQYF; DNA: TGTGCCAGCAGCTTAGGGTGGGAGGATTTAGATACGCAGTATTTT
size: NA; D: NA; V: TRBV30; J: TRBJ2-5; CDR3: CAWSGSWETQYF; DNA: TGTGCCTGGAGTGGGAGTTGGGAGACCCAGTACTTC
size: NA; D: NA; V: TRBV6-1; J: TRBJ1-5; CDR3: CASSDDSLNQPQHF; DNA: TGTGCCAGCAGTGATGACAGTCTCAATCAGCCCCAGCATTTT
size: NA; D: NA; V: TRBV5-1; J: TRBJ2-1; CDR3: CASSPAADTSYNEQFF; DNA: TGCGCCAGCAGCCCGGCCGCGGACACTTCCTACAATGAGCAGTTCTTC
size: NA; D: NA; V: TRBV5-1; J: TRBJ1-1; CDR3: CASSLYGSGLNTEAFF; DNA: TGCGCCAGCAGCTTATATGGGTCCGGGCTGAACACTGAAGCTTTCTTT
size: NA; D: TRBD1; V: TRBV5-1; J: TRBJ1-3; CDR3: CASSLAQGAAGNTIYF; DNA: TGCGCCAGCAGCTTGGCGCAGGGGGCTGCTGGAAACACCATATATTTT
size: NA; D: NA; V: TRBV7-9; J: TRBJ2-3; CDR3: CASSLAQGTNTQYF; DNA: TGTGCCAGCAGCTTAGCGCAGGGGACGAATACGCAGTATTTT
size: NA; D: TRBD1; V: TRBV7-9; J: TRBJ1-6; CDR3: CASSLDDRGNSPLHF; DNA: TGTGCCAGCAGCTTAGACGACAGGGGTAATTCACCCCTCCACTTT
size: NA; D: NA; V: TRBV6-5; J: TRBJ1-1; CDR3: CASSYSGGYNTEAFF; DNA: TGTGCCAGCAGTTACTCGGGGGGTTACAACACTGAAGCTTTCTTT
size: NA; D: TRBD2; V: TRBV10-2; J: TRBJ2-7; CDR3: CASRPLAGGPEQYF; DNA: TGCGCCAGCAGGCCACTAGCGGGAGGCCCCGAGCAGTACTTC
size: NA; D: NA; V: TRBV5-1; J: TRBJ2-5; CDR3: CASSFRQAYQETQYF; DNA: TGCGCCAGCAGCTTCCGACAGGCCTACCAAGAGACCCAGTACTTC
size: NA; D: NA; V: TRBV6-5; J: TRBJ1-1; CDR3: CASSYGGADTEAFF; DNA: TGTGCCAGCAGTTACGGGGGGGCGGACACTGAAGCTTTCTTT
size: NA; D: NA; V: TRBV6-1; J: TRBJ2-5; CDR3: CASSGVSETQYF; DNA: TGTGCCAGCTCGGGAGTTTCGGAGACCCAGTACTTC